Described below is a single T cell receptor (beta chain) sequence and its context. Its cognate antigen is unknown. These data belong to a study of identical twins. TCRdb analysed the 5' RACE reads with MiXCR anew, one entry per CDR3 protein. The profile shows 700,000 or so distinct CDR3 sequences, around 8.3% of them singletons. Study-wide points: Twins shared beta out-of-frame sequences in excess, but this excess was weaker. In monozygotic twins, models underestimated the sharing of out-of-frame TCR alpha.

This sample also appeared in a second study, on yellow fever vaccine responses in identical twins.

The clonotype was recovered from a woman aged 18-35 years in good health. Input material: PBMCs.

In DNA form, the CDR3 reads TGTGCCAGCAGCTCCTGGACAGGGGGTATAGACGAGCAGTACTTC. It specifies CASSSWTGGIDEQYF. The V gene is TRBV11-2, the J gene TRBJ2-7, with 10 bases fitting TRBD1. This CDR3 has 15 residues. Germline trimming cut 4 bases from V and 5 bases from J; bases unmatched to any gene: 8. Per the germline V gene, CDR1 is SGHAT and CDR2 is FQNNGV.